The T cell receptor (beta chain) described here comes from a study of Graves' ophthalmopathy and Graves' hyperthyroidism listed by TCRdb under 2018. Describing the broader study: Peripheral blood samples were taken at the time of initial diagnosis, before any treatment was given. The study used signatures of the TCR beta repertoire to tell Graves' ophthalmopathy apart from Graves' hyperthyroidism and to predict which patients would progress to ophthalmopathy. In total, 135 blood samples were TCR-sequenced: 40 to 45 ophthalmopathy, some 72 hyperthyroidism and about 17 hyperthyroidism-to-ophthalmopathy patients. A discovery set of 100 patients (roughly 43 ophthalmopathy, 55 to 65 stable hyperthyroidism) was enrolled to explore V-J signatures distinguishing ophthalmopathy from hyperthyroidism. An independent validation cohort was composed of 18 hyperthyroidism patients and over 15 patients who later progressed from hyperthyroidism to ophthalmopathy. In roughly 6 hyperthyroidism patients, the T-cell repertoires found in thyroid tissue were compared with those found in blood. Following sampling, methimazole starting at 30 mg daily was administered to hyperthyroidism patients, and high-dose intravenous methylprednisolone was administered to ophthalmopathy patients.

In this sample, this clonotype turned up once. Its target antigen remains unknown. The input lacks base qualities; no much larger clone sits a single base away. Support from one read is weak. Beyond this particular receptor, the publication reports: No statistical method was used to set the sample size in advance, and the investigators knew which group each participant was assigned to. In validation, the model predicted ophthalmopathy progression with about 70% sensitivity and roughly 72% specificity; more than ten predicted patients were CT-confirmed with GO in a median of about 6.1 months. Most of the expanded thyroid clonotypes with a frequency above 0.001 were also detected in blood, and it was suggested that the thyroid immune response may be reflected by blood repertoires. The 13-signature model separated ophthalmopathy from stable hyperthyroidism with roughly 90% sensitivity and approximately 83% specificity in cross-validation, and 80%/75% in the test set.

Ophthalmopathy patients were characterized by moderately to severely active disease, a Clinical Activity Score of at least 3, a NOSPECS grade of at least 4, and a disease duration under 3 months. Patients with other autoimmune diseases, uncontrolled infections, pregnancy or lactation were excluded from the study. Diagnosis relied on clinical symptoms, serum thyroxine, TRAb, thyroid ultrasound and orbital computed tomography. Ficoll-Paque density gradient centrifugation was used to isolate PBMCs from about 10 ml of fresh peripheral blood. Trizol reagent was used to extract the total RNA, and its quality was then checked on an Agilent 2100 Bioanalyzer. TCR beta CDR3 regions were amplified from RNA transcripts for repertoire sequencing. A first-round RT-PCR used HTBI primers with the Qiagen OneStep RT-PCR kit, followed by a second-round multiplex PCR, size selection and purification. Libraries were sequenced paired-end with 100 bp reads on an Illumina HiSeq2000. Per the source publication's procedure: SOAPnuke was used to process the reads, throwing out any read that had adapters, had uncalled bases, had a mean Phred below 15, or lacked an exact constant-primer or identifier match. COPE v1.2.5 was used to merge high-quality paired reads. Unique nucleotide sequences were defined as clonotypes and aligned to IMGT TRB V, D and J references using MiTCR v1.1. Analysis was restricted to V-J combinations with a frequency above 0.0001, which covered 99% to 99.2% of repertoires. For each V-J combination, a TCR clonal expansion and chaos score was defined as F50 clonal expansion divided by the chaos observed in the TCRdist matrix. Welch's t-statistics and random forest were used to narrow the features down to around 12 V-J combinations, which were then fed into a naive Bayes classifier. The similarity between thyroid and blood repertoires was quantified using the Morisita-Horn index. TCRdb reworked the public reads: Q25 trimming with fastp, MiXCR clone assembly, productive beta chains retained. Rows with a matching CDR3 protein are joined into one entry that keeps the most common DNA and genes. The V and J calls and clone size are TCRdb's, not the authors'. This sample comprises tens of thousands of distinct CDR3 sequences, less than 65% of them detected only once. 4.7% of the sample rests with the top ten.

Sample: peripheral blood. This receptor was identified in an adult woman with Graves' ophthalmopathy.

In nucleotide form, the sequence is TGTGCCACCAGTGAGTCCAGCGGGAGCTATGAGCAGTTCTTC. Its coded protein is CATSESSGSYEQFF. The chain was built from TRBV24-1 and TRBJ2-1; TRBD2 fits 8 bases in the junction. V trim: 4 bases; J trim: 8 bases; unmatched bases: 6. CDR1 KGHDR and CDR2 SFDVKD are derived from the germline V gene. Inclusive of the bounding cysteine and phenylalanine, the CDR3 is 14 residues long. This entry keeps only the CDR3 DNA: 42 bases, framed from base 1.